This TCR beta chain was recorded in a study of spatial heterogeneity in lung cancer (dated by TCRdb to between 2019 and 2020). Describing the broader study: Beta-chain transcripts were consistently detected in greater numbers than alpha-chain transcripts, which likely reflected higher beta-chain transcript abundance. In the raw uncorrected reads, each unique combination of TCR and UMI appeared more than ten times on average. In non-small cell lung cancer, the study made a quantitative comparison of TCR alpha and beta repertoires among multiple tumor regions, matched nontumor lung and blood. TCR repertoire features were related to nonsynonymous mutation counts determined by whole-exome sequencing of tumor tissue. At surgery, both alpha and beta chains were TCR-sequenced in more than 200 tumor regions, approximately 64 matched nontumor lung samples and 50 to 60 PBMC samples.

As for this clonotype: Its target antigen remains unknown. Within one base of it there is no much larger clone, and no base qualities were kept.

Study-level results and caveats: Ubiquitous expanded tumor TCRs were found in blood more often at tumor resection than at routine follow-up. Additional single-cell paired TCR alpha and beta sequencing was considered necessary to confirm, at a functional level, the hypothesis that regional TCRs recognize regional mutations.

From its cysteine to its phenylalanine, the CDR3 spans 16 amino acids. Left in the record is the CDR3 DNA by itself, 48 bases read in frame from the first base. From V the trimming removes 0 bases and from J it removes 6 bases, while the gene matches leave 10 bases of the junction unaccounted for. CDR1 SGHTA and CDR2 FQGNSA are derived from the germline V gene. This specimen's time point label, interpreted: sample taken at primary tumor resection. The donors were 72 patients from the lung TRACERx cohort who had early-stage, untreated non-small cell lung cancer. TCR sequencing used whole RNA extracted from tumor and nontumor lung tissue, or from cryopreserved PBMC samples, without cell sorting. Only patients with enough RNA available from two or more tumor regions were chosen for TCR sequencing. Library preparation used 5' RACE. TCRdb lists the instrument as NextSeq 500. The TCR library protocol attached a unique molecular identifier to each TCR cDNA molecule to allow correction of PCR and sequencing errors. On the study's bioinformatics: TCR identification, UMI-based error correction and CDR3 extraction were performed with Decombinator tools. TCRs above a frequency of 2 per 1,000, corresponding to the top 1% of the tumor frequency distribution, were defined as expanded. Rényi diversity was computed with the R vegan package after subsampling each repertoire 100 times to 5,000 TCRs. CDR3 similarity networks were constructed using string-kernel similarity of amino acid triplets, with links drawn between CDR3s whose pairwise similarity was above 0.82. The public reads were reprocessed in TCRdb via fastp at Q25 and MiXCR, keeping in-frame beta chains. Each record represents a unique CDR3 protein, reported with the most common genes and DNA among its rows. TCRdb's processing, not the study's, gives the V and J calls here. In all, the sample holds tens of thousands of distinct CDR3 sequences, and roughly 12% of those were seen once. The ten largest account for about two fifths of the sample.

The source is a male donor with early-stage non-small cell lung cancer. This material consisted of PBMCs, taken at surgery. The chain is encoded by TRBV7-2 joined to TRBJ1-2; 7 central bases correspond to TRBD1. The DNA sequence reads TGTGCCAGCAGCTTAGCTACCGCCAACAGGGGTCATGGCTACACCTTC. It translates as CASSLATANRGHGYTF.